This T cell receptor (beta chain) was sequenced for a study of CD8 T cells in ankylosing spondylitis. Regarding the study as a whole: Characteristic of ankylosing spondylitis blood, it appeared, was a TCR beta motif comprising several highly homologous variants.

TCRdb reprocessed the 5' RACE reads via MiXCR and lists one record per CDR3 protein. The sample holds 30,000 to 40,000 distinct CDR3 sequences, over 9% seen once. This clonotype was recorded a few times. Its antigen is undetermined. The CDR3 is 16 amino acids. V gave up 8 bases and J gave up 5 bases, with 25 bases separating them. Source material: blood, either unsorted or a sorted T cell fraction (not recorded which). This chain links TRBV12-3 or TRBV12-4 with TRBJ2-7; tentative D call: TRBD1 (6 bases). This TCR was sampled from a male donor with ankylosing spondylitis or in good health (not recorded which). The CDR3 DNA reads TGTGCCAGCCCCCAATATCAGGGGCTAGCAGACCACGAGCAGTACTTC. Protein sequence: CASPQYQGLADHEQYF.